A single sample is the source of the 30 T cell receptor beta chains below, sequenced in a study of T cell responses to AZD1222 COVID-19 vaccine. Generated by immunoSEQ multiplex PCR, the TCRdb table keeps only in-frame clones and is missing some. The repertoire includes about 120,000 clones, about 85% of them detected once, and approximately 6.6% sits in the top ten. The sequencing used peripheral blood, collected on day 0 of AZD1222 vaccination. Every receptor here comes from an adult in good health.

V usage is TRBV6-2 or TRBV6-3 and J usage is TRBJ2-7; possibly TRBD1 for D (6 bases). Germline V CDR1 and CDR2: MNHEY, SVGEGT. V was shortened by 0 bases and J by 2 bases, with 11 bases between the two germline ends. The CDR3 extends over 15 amino acids. The CDR3 nucleotides are TGTGCCAGCAGTTACTCCGACAGGCCGCCCTACGAGCAGTACTTC. Its translation is CASSYSDRPPYEQYF.

The chain uses TRBV6-1 and TRBJ2-5; 8 nucleotides line up with TRBD2. Germline V gene data show CDR1 as MNHNS and CDR2 as SASEGT. V lost 1 base, J lost 5 bases, and 3 bases stayed unmatched. The CDR3 spans 14 residues. The CDR3 here is CASSEGTSFETQYF. The CDR3 nucleotides read TGTGCCAGCAGTGAAGGGACTAGCTTTGAGACCCAGTACTTC.

The rearrangement uses TRBV19 and TRBJ1-5; D not certain. The germline CDR1 and CDR2 sequences are LNHDA and SQIVND (reference sequence). V was trimmed by 5 bases and J by 4 bases, leaving 9 bases between them. The CDR3 loop spans 13 amino acids. This CDR3 is CASSALRNQPQHF. The CDR3 nucleotides read TGTGCCAGTAGTGCCCTTCGGAATCAGCCCCAGCATTTT.

The chain joins TRBV11-3 to TRBJ2-7; a possible D gene is TRBD2 (6 bases). CDR3 size: 14 residues. Trimming took 0 bases from V and 4 from J, leaving 10 bases between them. Germline CDR1 and CDR2: SGHNT and YENEEA. The CDR3 is CASSLELGLYEQYF. The CDR3 DNA sequence: TGTGCCAGCAGCTTAGAATTGGGACTTTACGAGCAGTACTTC.

J is TRBJ2-1 and V is TRBV5-4, with D possibly matching TRBD2 (6 bases). This CDR3 has 14 residues. V was clipped by 0 bases and J by 6 bases, with 10 bases between them. CDR1 is SGHNT, CDR2 YYREEE, per germline (reference sequence). CDR3 bases: TGTGCCAGCAGCTTGGGCGGGGCAGCCAATGAGCAGTTCTTC. It translates to CASSLGGAANEQFF.

The chain has TRBV27 and TRBJ2-1, with 14 bases identical to TRBD2. Trimming at V came to 5 bases and at J to 10 bases, leaving 4 bases not matched to a gene. CDR1 is MNHEY, CDR2 SMNVEV, per germline (reference sequence). This CDR3 spans 14 amino acids. CDR3 in DNA: TGTGCCAGCAGTCCAAGGACTAGCGGGGGGGAGCAGTTCTTC. Protein: CASSPRTSGGEQFF.

The V and J genes are TRBV7-9 and TRBJ1-3, with D unclear. The germline V gene has CDR1 SEHNR and CDR2 FQNEAQ (reference sequence). CDR3 size: 15 residues. V lost 6 bases and J 0 bases, leaving 12 bases between the germline ends. CDR3 DNA: TGTGCCAGCAGGTCAAAGGAATTCTCTGGAAACACCATATATTTT. It yields the protein CASRSKEFSGNTIYF. The full variable domain, completed using reference TRBV7-9 and TRBJ1-3, is DTGVSQNPRHKITKRGQNVTFRCDPISEHNRLYWYRQTLGQGPEFLTYFQNEAQLEKSRLLSDRFSAERPKGSFSTLEIQRTEQGDSAMYLCASRSKEFSGNTIYFGEGSWLTVV.

This chain connects TRBV18 to TRBJ1-1, with D maybe TRBD1 (6 bases). CDR1 KGHSH and CDR2 LQKENI come from the germline V gene. The ends were cut back, 3 bases at V and 6 bases at J, with 14 bases in the middle. The CDR3 loop spans 14 amino acids. The CDR3 reads CASSPTDSRAEAFF. The CDR3 DNA sequence: TGTGCCAGCTCACCGACGGACAGCCGAGCTGAAGCTTTCTTT.

This rearrangement joins TRBV4-1 to TRBJ2-7, with 8 nucleotides matching TRBD2. The V segment lost 3 bases and the J segment 1 base; nucleotides outside the gene matches: 5. Germline V gene data show CDR1 as MGHRA and CDR2 as YSYEKL. There are 15 residues in the CDR3. The CDR3 nucleotides are TGCGCCAGCAGCCATTCCGGCGGGGGGTCCTACGAGCAGTACTTC. This encodes CASSHSGGGSYEQYF.

The chain has TRBV19 and TRBJ1-4, with 7 bases fitting TRBD1. Germline values: CDR1 LNHDA, CDR2 SQIVND (reference sequence). J lost 8 bases, V lost 6 bases, and 9 bases had no gene match. This CDR3 spans 14 amino acids. The CDR3 nucleotides read TGTGCCAGTAGCCGACAGGGAATGGGAGAAAAACTGTTTTTT. It codes for CASSRQGMGEKLFF.

The chain joins TRBV7-9 to TRBJ1-4; TRBD1 is a possible D gene (5 bases). Per the germline V gene, CDR1 is SEHNR and CDR2 is FQNEAQ (reference sequence). The CDR3 is 14 amino acids. V was cut by 1 base and J by 7 bases, with 10 bases left in between. CDR3 sequence reads: CASSLGTGSEKLFF. The CDR3 DNA follows: TGTGCCAGCAGCTTAGGCACAGGCAGTGAAAAACTGTTTTTT.

This clone was counted once. The genes are TRBV2 and TRBJ2-7, with TRBD1 matching over 7 bases. The CDR3 is 14 residues long. Germline V gene data show CDR1 as SNHLY and CDR2 as FYNNEI. Germline trimming cut 11 bases from V and 4 bases from J; bases unmatched to any gene: 14. CDR3 residues: CAFVRGGKRYEQYF. In nucleotides, the CDR3 is TGTGCCTTTGTCCGAGGGGGCAAGCGGTACGAGCAGTACTTC.

This chain links TRBV11-2 with TRBJ2-3; D gene unclear. The CDR3 spans 15 residues. Germline CDR1 reads SGHAT; CDR2 reads FQNNGV. The V end lost 4 bases, the J end lost 2 bases, and 13 bases lay between the germline ends. As DNA, the CDR3 is TGTGCCAGCAGCTCCTGGACGGCACACACAGATACGCAGTATTTT. This sequence encodes CASSSWTAHTDTQYF.

This chain connects TRBV7-8 to TRBJ1-1; maybe TRBD1 (5 bases). This CDR3 region has 15 residues. The germline V gene encodes CDR1 SGHVS and CDR2 FQNEAQ. Trimming removed 7 bases from V and 4 bases from J, with 19 bases in between. The CDR3 loop reads CASNMGPGRITEAFF. DNA of the CDR3: TGTGCCAGCAATATGGGCCCAGGGAGGATCACTGAAGCTTTCTTT.

This rearrangement joins TRBV7-8 to TRBJ2-7; D is unclear. V lost 5 bases and J lost 0, with 5 bases in between. CDR3 length equals 12 residues. Germline V gives CDR1 SGHVS, CDR2 FQNEAQ. The CDR3 nucleotides read TGTGCCAGCAGCCCGACCTCCTACGAGCAGTACTTC. Translation: CASSPTSYEQYF.

The chain uses TRBV6-4 and TRBJ2-2, with D perhaps matching TRBD1 (5 bases). CDR1 MRHNA and CDR2 SNTAGT come from the germline V gene. CDR3 size: 14 residues. Deletions cut 4 bases from V and 4 bases from J, with 10 bases between. The CDR3 sequence is CASSGQGGTGELFF. In DNA form, the CDR3 reads TGTGCCAGCAGTGGGCAGGGTGGCACCGGGGAGCTGTTTTTT.

The gene calls are TRBV28 and TRBJ2-4, with 9 bases matching TRBD1. The CDR3 is 14 residues long. Trimming at V came to 5 bases and at J to 8 bases, leaving 7 bases not matched to a gene. Per germline, CDR1 MDHEN and CDR2 SYDVKM. CDR3 bases: TGTGCCAGCAGTACCTCACAGGGGGCGTACATTCAGTACTTC. This codes for CASSTSQGAYIQYF.

The chain couples TRBV10-3 to TRBJ1-1, with TRBD1 identical over 8 bases. The CDR3 totals 17 residues. The germline gives CDR1 ENHRY, CDR2 SYGVKD. V trimming: 2 bases; J trimming: 2 bases; junction bases outside the gene matches: 10. Written as DNA, the CDR3 is TGTGCCATCAGTGAGCCCCAGGGGGCCGGCGTAAACACTGAAGCTTTCTTT. It yields the protein CAISEPQGAGVNTEAFF.

In this sample, this clone turned up a few times. The CDR3 bases are TGTGCCAGCAGGCCGGGGCAGGCCTATGGCTACACCTTC. The encoded protein is CASRPGQAYGYTF. J is TRBJ1-2 and V is TRBV27; tentatively, D is TRBD1 (5 bases). The V end was cut by 6 bases, the J end by 4 bases, with 12 bases between. The CDR3 extends over 13 amino acids. CDR1 and CDR2 from the germline V gene are MNHEY and SMNVEV (reference sequence).

This chain joins TRBV14 and TRBJ1-1, with D uncertain. The ends were cut back, 4 bases at V and 6 bases at J, with 12 bases in the middle. The germline CDR1 and CDR2 sequences are SGHDN and FVKESK. The CDR3 loop spans 13 amino acids. Written as DNA, the CDR3 is TGTGCCAGCAGCCGCACCGTGTCTTCTGAAGCTTTCTTT. It specifies CASSRTVSSEAFF.

This chain uses TRBV6-5 with TRBJ2-1; 8 nucleotides align to TRBD1. Per the germline V gene, CDR1 is MNHEY and CDR2 is SVGAGI. The CDR3 consists of 15 residues. V shed 8 bases, J shed 0 bases, and the junction held 6 bases outside the gene matches. The CDR3 spells CASSTTGASYNEQFF. Written as DNA, the CDR3 is TGTGCCAGCTCCACGACAGGGGCCTCCTACAATGAGCAGTTCTTC.

The rearrangement uses TRBV3-1 (or the pseudogene TRBV3-2) and TRBJ2-1; unclear D gene. Trimming stripped 1 base from V and 7 bases from J, with 8 bases between. CDR1 is LGHDT and CDR2 is YNNKEL in the germline V gene (reference sequence). CDR3 length equals 13 residues. The CDR3 reads CASSQVSVNEQFF. In DNA form, the CDR3 reads TGTGCCAGCAGCCAAGTCAGCGTTAATGAGCAGTTCTTC.

The chain carries TRBV9 and TRBJ1-6; possibly TRBD1 for D (5 bases). V shed 4 bases and J shed 7 bases, with 15 bases lying between them. The CDR3 runs 15 residues. CDR1 and CDR2 (germline): SGDLS, YYNGEE. The CDR3 DNA follows: TGTGCCAGCAGCCCGAGGGACTCCCCGAATTCACCCCTCCACTTT. The encoded protein is CASSPRDSPNSPLHF.

Only a few counts were recorded for this clone. The CDR3 region has the DNA TGTGCCAGCAGCTCGGACCGCTATGGCTACACCTTC. Amino acid sequence: CASSSDRYGYTF. This sequence joins TRBV6-5 and TRBJ1-2; D call uncertain. There are 12 residues in the CDR3. Germline V lookup: CDR1 MNHEY, CDR2 SVGAGI. V shed 6 bases and J shed 4 bases, with 9 bases lying between them.

The V call is TRBV3-1 (or the pseudogene TRBV3-2), the J call TRBJ2-3; D perhaps matches TRBD1 (7 bases). With 4 bases removed from V and 4 bases from J, the gap between germline ends came to 15 bases. Per germline, CDR1 LGHDT and CDR2 YNNKEL (reference sequence). This CDR3 comprises 15 residues. CDR3 amino acids: CASSLRQGGADTQYF. The CDR3 nucleotides are TGTGCCAGCAGCCTAAGACAGGGCGGGGCAGATACGCAGTATTTT.

V is TRBV4-3 and J is TRBJ2-3; possibly TRBD1 or TRBD2 for D (7 bases each). The germline gives CDR1 LGHNA, CDR2 YSLEER. CDR3 size: 15 residues. V lost 0 bases and J lost 4, with 11 bases in between. For the CDR3, the DNA is TGCGCCAGCAGCCAAGACAGGGGGGGCGCAGATACGCAGTATTTT. Encoded protein: CASSQDRGGADTQYF.

The chain is built from TRBV5-4 and TRBJ1-3; D uncertain. CDR3 length: 14 residues. CDR1 is SGHNT and CDR2 is YYREEE in the germline V gene (reference sequence). The V and J ends lost 4 bases and 4 bases respectively, with 12 bases between them. The CDR3 sequence: CASSPPGDGNTIYF. The CDR3, as DNA: TGTGCCAGCAGCCCCCCCGGTGACGGAAACACCATATATTTT.

This clone was picked up a small number of times. The chain has TRBV21-1 and TRBJ1-1. TRBV21-1 is a pseudogene segment. The CDR3 covers 9 residues. The chain's CDR3 is CASSPPAFF. The CDR3 coding sequence is TGTGCCAGCAGCCCTCCAGCTTTCTTT.

This clone was seen just once. The genes are TRBV24-1 and TRBJ2-3; D may be TRBD1 (6 bases). There are 18 residues in the CDR3. The germline V gene encodes CDR1 KGHDR and CDR2 SFDVKD. V lost 1 base and J 0 bases, leaving 16 bases between the germline ends. The CDR3 DNA sequence: TGTGCCACCAGTGATTTTGTCTCCGGGACAAAGAGCACAGATACGCAGTATTTT. This codes for CATSDFVSGTKSTDTQYF.

The rearrangement joins TRBV19 to TRBJ2-1; 9 bases are a match to TRBD1. This CDR3 comprises 15 residues. The V gene's germline CDR1 is LNHDA and CDR2 SQIVND (reference sequence). After removal of 5 bases from V and 8 bases from J, the junction contained 10 bases not matched to a gene. Here the CDR3 reads CASSAQGQGRDEQFF. Written as DNA, the CDR3 is TGTGCCAGTAGTGCCCAGGGACAGGGAAGGGATGAGCAGTTCTTC.